The TCR beta chain described here comes from a study of T cells in Graves' hyperthyroidism and ophthalmopathy (dated by TCRdb to between 2019 and 2020). For context, the study as a whole: Peripheral blood samples were taken at initial diagnosis, before any treatment was given. To identify distinguishing TCR V-J signatures, a discovery cohort of 90 to 100 patients was used, comprising approximately 40 with Graves' ophthalmopathy and 57 with stable Graves' hyperthyroidism. Prospective prediction of ophthalmopathy was tested in an independent validation cohort of fewer than 20 hyperthyroidism patients and 17 patients who later progressed to ophthalmopathy. The roughly 100 discovery patients were divided at random into training and test sets in a 7:3 ratio. In over five Graves' hyperthyroidism patients, the study also compared T-cell repertoires from thyroid tissue with T-cell repertoires from blood. Once sampling was done, hyperthyroidism patients were given methimazole at a starting dose of 30 mg daily, whereas ophthalmopathy patients were given high-dose intravenous methylprednisolone. The paper describes TCR Vbeta CDR3 sequencing of more than 120 peripheral blood samples, made up of 40 to 45 ophthalmopathy patients, around 78 hyperthyroidism patients and roughly 17 progressor patients.

The TCR beta CDR3 regions were amplified from the RNA transcripts. The TCR CDR3 was subjected to a first round of RT-PCR using the HTBI primer set and the Qiagen OneStep RT-PCR kit. A second multiplex PCR round built the libraries, followed by size selection and purification. Paired-end sequencing of the libraries was performed with 100 bp reads on an Illumina HiSeq2000. Under the source paper's analysis protocol: SOAPnuke was used to process the raw data, removing reads that contained adapters or uncalled bases, had a mean Phred below 15, or lacked an exact match to the constant primer or identifier. High-quality paired reads were merged with COPE v1.2.5, and unique nucleotide sequences were defined as clonotypes. MiTCR v1.1 was used to align clonotypes to the IMGT TRBV, TRBD and TRBJ reference segments. Only V-J combinations with frequency above 0.0001, covering 99.2% of repertoires, were analysed. The TCS score was defined as F50 (clonal expansion) divided by E x V (chaos), with BLOSUM62-based TCRdist calculated between CDR3 peptides within each V-J. Welch's t-statistics and random forest reduced 514 V-J features to roughly 13, which were used in a naive Bayes classifier (R e1071). The public reads were reprocessed in TCRdb via fastp at Q25 and MiXCR, keeping in-frame beta chains. All rows with the same CDR3 protein become a single entry with the most common DNA and genes. These V and J calls derive from TCRdb rather than the authors' analysis. This sample is represented by approximately 510,000 distinct CDR3 sequences; less than 25% of them were singletons. About 25% of the sample goes to the ten largest clones.

Broader findings and caveats from the paper: A 13 V-J signature model separated ophthalmopathy from stable hyperthyroidism, with roughly 88% sensitivity and 81% to 82% specificity in cross-validation and 80%/75% in testing. In validation, the model predicted progression to ophthalmopathy a median of roughly 6.5 months before onset, with 65% to 71% sensitivity and roughly 73% specificity. Sample size was not statistically predetermined, and blinding of investigators to group allocation was not performed. Most expanded thyroid clonotypes (frequency above 0.001) were also detected in blood, a finding suggesting that blood repertoires may reflect thyroid immune responses.

This clonotype came up many times. The antigen it binds to is not known. Qualities for individual bases were not recorded, and no much larger clone is one base off. Stable Graves' hyperthyroidism was defined as the absence of progression to ophthalmopathy over 18 months of follow-up. Hyperthyroidism patients were newly diagnosed, had a disease duration of under 2 months, and were aged 18 to 65 years. The study excluded patients with uncontrolled infections, other autoimmune diseases, pregnancy or lactation. Diagnoses relied on clinical symptoms, serum thyroxine and TRAb, thyroid ultrasound and orbital computed tomography. Ficoll-Paque density gradient centrifugation was used to isolate PBMCs from approximately 10 ml of fresh peripheral blood. Total RNA was extracted using Trizol reagent, and RNA quality was assessed on an Agilent 2100 Bioanalyzer. Its CDR3 holds 12 amino acids, cysteine through phenylalanine. Here the CDR3 DNA is all that survives: 36 bases in frame from base 1. V is shortened by 7 bases, J by 9 bases, and the region joining them spans 13 bases. From a lookup of the germline V gene, CDR1 and CDR2 are MNHNS and SASEGT.

The chain couples TRBV6-1 to TRBJ1-5, with TRBD1 perhaps the D gene, on 6 matching bases. What was sequenced was blood. This receptor was identified in a man aged 18 to 30 with Graves' hyperthyroidism. The CDR3 reads CASIGGPGPQHF. The sequenced DNA: TGTGCCAGCATAGGGGGGCCCGGGCCCCAGCATTTT.